One sample yielded the 13 T cell receptor beta chains listed below, sequenced in a study of CD8+CD57+ T cells in acquired aplastic anemia. TCR beta VDJ and CDR3 profiling used genomic DNA as template. Each CDR3 protein is one row after TCRdb ran MiXCR on the reads. Among some 170,000 distinct CDR3 sequences, 35% to 55% were seen once, and the ten largest hold under 1.2%. Sequencing was carried out using sorted CD4+, CD8+, or CD8+CD57+ T cells (not recorded which) from PBMCs. The source of these receptors is a human donor in good health.

This clonotype was seen repeatedly, ten times or more. This chain joins TRBV19 and TRBJ1-4; no reliable D call. Germline CDR1 and CDR2: LNHDA and SQIVND (reference sequence). CDR3 length equals 14 residues. V lost 3 bases and J 8 bases, leaving 13 bases between the germline ends. The CDR3 nucleotides read TGTGCCAGTAGTATCTCCCAAGCGAGAGAAAAACTGTTTTTT. Its translation is CASSISQAREKLFF.

By sample share, this clonotype is medium-sized (0.01 to 0.1%). V and J are TRBV24-1 and TRBJ2-7; D is possibly TRBD1 or TRBD2 (5 bases each). The V end lost 7 bases, the J end lost 3 bases, and 15 bases lay between the germline ends. CDR1 KGHDR and CDR2 SFDVKD come from the germline V gene. The CDR3 totals 14 residues. The CDR3 DNA reads as TGTGCCACCAGCTCCGGGACGCCCAACTACGAGCAGTACTTC. Its translation: CATSSGTPNYEQYF.

This chain links TRBV30 with TRBJ1-6; tentatively, D is TRBD1 (5 bases). Trimming left V 1 base short and J 14 bases short, with 21 bases between. CDR3 length: 15 amino acids. Germline CDR1 GTSNPN, CDR2 SVGIG (reference sequence). CDR3 nucleotides: TGTGCCTGGAGTGCTGAAGGGGCCGCACGCGGAGCCCTCCACTTT. As protein: CAWSAEGAARGALHF.

The table lists this clonotype with a few counts. The chain has TRBV15 and TRBJ2-7; TRBD2 is a possible D gene (5 bases). V shed 0 bases and J shed 2 bases, with 8 bases lying between them. The CDR3 sequence is 14 residues long. CDR1 LNHNV and CDR2 YYDKDF come from the germline V gene (reference sequence). The DNA for the CDR3 is TGTGCCACCAGCAGAGAGGCGGGCCCCTACGAGCAGTACTTC. It specifies CATSREAGPYEQYF.

This clonotype showed up just a few times. This chain connects TRBV18 to TRBJ2-5; 16 bases match TRBD2. The V segment lost 6 bases and the J segment 2 bases; nucleotides outside the gene matches: 9. Germline V CDR1 and CDR2: KGHSH, LQKENI. CDR3 length equals 18 residues. The CDR3 protein is CASSQPGLAGGPQETQYF. CDR3 sequence (DNA): TGTGCCAGCTCTCAACCGGGACTAGCGGGAGGGCCGCAAGAGACCCAGTACTTC.

This clonotype was counted many times. The rearrangement links TRBV6-1 to TRBJ1-4; TRBD1 matches at 7 bases. Germline V gives CDR1 MNHNS, CDR2 SASEGT. J lost 8 bases, V lost 5 bases, and 8 bases had no gene match. The CDR3 runs 14 residues. CDR3 residues: CASSPILTGEKLFF. The CDR3 DNA reads as TGTGCCAGCAGTCCGATCCTGACAGGGGAAAAACTGTTTTTT.

This clonotype was seen more than once but under ten times. The chain has TRBV10-1 and TRBJ1-2, with D possibly matching TRBD1 (5 bases). CDR1 WNHNN and CDR2 SYGVQD come from the germline V gene (reference sequence). The CDR3 is made up of 13 amino acids. Trimming shortened V by 7 bases and J by 6 bases, and 15 bases separated the two germline ends. CDR3: CASIGWQGNGYTF. The CDR3 nucleotides read TGCGCCAGCATAGGCTGGCAGGGAAATGGCTACACCTTC.

This clonotype was detected a few times. In DNA, the CDR3 is TGTGCCAGCAGCTTAATTTTCGGGGGGGCCGCCGGGGAGCTGTTTTTT. Its translation: CASSLIFGGAAGELFF. The gene calls are TRBV7-3 and TRBJ2-2; TRBD2 matches 8 bases. The germline CDR1 and CDR2 sequences are SGHTA and FQGTGA. The CDR3 contains 16 residues. With V trimmed by 1 base and J by 6 bases, 7 bases remained unmatched.

This clonotype was found a few times. The CDR3 loop is CASLTGDGKTQYF. CDR3 in DNA: TGTGCCAGCCTGACAGGAGATGGAAAGACCCAGTACTTC. J is TRBJ2-5 and V is TRBV28; TRBD1 might be the D (6 bases). V was shortened by 8 bases and J by 6 bases, with 16 bases between the two germline ends. Germline CDR1 and CDR2: MDHEN and SYDVKM. CDR3 length: 13 amino acids.

J is TRBJ2-3 and V is TRBV14; D is unresolved. V gave up 1 base and J gave up 1 base, with 3 bases separating them. The length of the CDR3 is 13 residues. Looked up from germline, CDR1 is SGHDN and CDR2 is FVKESK. CDR3 loop: CASSQGRTDTQYF. As DNA, the CDR3 is TGTGCCAGCAGCCAAGGTCGCACAGATACGCAGTATTTT.

In regard to this clonotype: A junction boundary mismatches the germline segment, possibly from a read error. The chain is built from TRBV24-1 and TRBJ2-3; D may match TRBD1 or TRBD2 (5 bases each). The CDR3 is 14 amino acids. Germline assignment: CDR1 KGHDR and CDR2 SFDVKD. CDR3 region: CASSTMQGVDTQYF. The CDR3 bases are TGTGCCAGCAGTACCATGCAGGGAGTAGATACGCAGTATTTT.

Points on this clonotype: This may be a read error: a much more frequent sequence differs by one nucleotide. Lacking the conserved final phenylalanine or tryptophan, this CDR3 likely reflects a read error. V and J are TRBV6-1 and TRBJ2-3; 8 positions match TRBD2. CDR1 and CDR2 from the germline V gene are MNHNS and SASEGT. Trimming at V came to 4 bases and at J to 3 bases, leaving 6 bases not matched to a gene. The CDR3 length is 15 residues. The CDR3 DNA is TGTGCCAGCAGTGCATCGGGAGGGCCGACAGATACGCAGTATCTT. It encodes CASSASGGPTDTQYL.

V gene TRBV10-2 combines with J gene TRBJ2-3, with a tentative D call TRBD2 (6 bases). Between the trimmed V and J ends, which lost 10 bases and 2 bases, there was a span of 13 bases. This CDR3 has 13 amino acids. Germline CDR1 reads WSHSY; CDR2 reads SAAADI. In DNA form, the CDR3 reads TGCGCCACGACGGGACTCACCACAGATACGCAGTATTTT. It encodes CATTGLTTDTQYF.